This TCR beta chain appears in the sequencing data of a study of T cells in Graves' hyperthyroidism and ophthalmopathy. This clonotype was counted ten times or more. What it binds is not known. Study results and limitations: Peripheral blood also featured most of the thyroid clonotypes expanded above 0.001.

V dropped 7 bases and J dropped 1 base, with 8 bases sitting between them. CDR1 is LGHNT and CDR2 is FRNRAP in the germline V gene. This CDR3 spans 12 amino acids. RNA transcripts were the template for amplifying TCR beta CDR3 regions. First-round RT-PCR targeting the TCR CDR3 was performed with the HTBI primer set. Each CDR3 protein gets one entry after TCRdb re-called the multiplex PCR reads with MiXCR. The sample has around 580,000 distinct CDR3 sequences, 46% seen once; the top ten hold 7.5% to 8.5%. Sequenced material: peripheral blood or thyroid tissue (not recorded which). The chain is built from TRBV12-5 and TRBJ2-7; D not resolved. The receptor was isolated from a woman aged 18-29 years with Graves' hyperthyroidism. The CDR3 DNA reads TGTGCTAGTGTGGGCTCATCCTACGAGCAGTACTTC. This encodes CASVGSSYEQYF.